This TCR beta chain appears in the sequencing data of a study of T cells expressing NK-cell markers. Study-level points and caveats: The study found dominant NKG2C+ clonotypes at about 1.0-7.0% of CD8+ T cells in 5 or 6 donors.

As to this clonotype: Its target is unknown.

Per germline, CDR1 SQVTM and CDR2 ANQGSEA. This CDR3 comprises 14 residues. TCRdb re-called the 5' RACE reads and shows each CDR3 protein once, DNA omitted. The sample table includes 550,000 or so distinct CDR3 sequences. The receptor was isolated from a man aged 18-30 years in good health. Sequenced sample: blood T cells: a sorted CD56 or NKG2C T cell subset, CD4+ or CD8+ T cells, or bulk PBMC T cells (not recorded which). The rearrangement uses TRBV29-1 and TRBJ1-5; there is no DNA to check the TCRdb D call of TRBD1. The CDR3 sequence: CSVADNRGGQPQHF.